This T cell receptor (beta chain) was sequenced in a study of T cell responses to AZD1222 COVID-19 vaccine. Regarding the study as a whole: Unmutated variant regions are reportedly the target of nearly half of TCRs that are spike-specific. In a largely white British group with more females than males, clonal diversity was possibly underestimated.

The CDR3 extends over 18 amino acids. A note on this clone: Antigen: not known.

Generated by immunoSEQ multiplex PCR, the TCRdb table keeps only in-frame clones and is missing some. The data contain some 180,000 clones, 85% to 95% of them singletons. This sequence was found in an adult who received the AZD1222 COVID-19 vaccine. The chain has TRBV21-1 and TRBJ1-5; the table assigns TRBD1, which was not confirmed against the DNA. TRBV21-1 is flagged as a pseudogene. Sequencing was performed on peripheral blood, taken 28 days after the second AZD1222 dose. For the CDR3, the DNA is TGTGCCAGCAGCAAAATGAAGGGGTTATCTGCACGCAATCAGCCCCAGCATTTT. It codes for CASSKMKGLSARNQPQHF.